This T cell receptor beta chain was captured in a study of low-dose radiotherapy and immunotherapy resistance in tumors. Study background: Patients received 300 mg of oral aspirin each day across four cycles, commencing on cycle 1 day 1.

Primers used for first-strand cDNA, a TRAV- and TRBV-specific set, covered both alpha and beta chains. Amplification, which lasted roughly 22 PCR cycles, used a constant-region primer and V-primer adapter to amplify TCRs. mRNA isolates were amplified via in vitro transcription. Each CDR3 protein is one row after TCRdb ran MiXCR on the reads. Counted here are about 84,000 distinct CDR3 sequences, about 17% occurring once; the ten biggest clones make up 1.4% to 1.5%. Noted time point: after trial treatment. The sample's treatment: LDRT plus nivolumab, ipilimumab, low-dose cyclophosphamide and aspirin (RACIN trial). Patients who could take part had advanced solid tumors with no tumor-infiltrating lymphocytes. This clonotype was recorded at least ten times. The receptor was isolated from a male donor with prostate cancer. The starting material was PBMCs, obtained after low-dose radiotherapy plus immunotherapy.

CDR3 coding DNA: TGTGCCAGCAGTTTATTGGTGGACCGCACAGATACGCAGTATTTT. Protein: CASSLLVDRTDTQYF. The chain employs TRBV27 and TRBJ2-3; no clear D gene. The CDR3 length is 15 residues. The germline V and J ends were trimmed by 1 base and 1 base, with 9 bases remaining between them. Per germline, CDR1 MNHEY and CDR2 SMNVEV (reference sequence).